The rows below give T cell receptor beta chains drawn from one sample of a study of T cells after yellow fever vaccination. TCRdb re-analysed the 5' RACE reads in MiXCR, keeping a single row per CDR3 protein. The sample lists a few hundred thousand distinct CDR3 sequences, under 15% occurring once. Sample: CD4+ T cells sorted from PBMCs, taken 15 days after the yellow fever booster vaccination. These receptors all stem from a man aged 18 to 29 who received the YFV17D yellow fever vaccine. Each CDR3 is given with its conserved first and last residue. A D gene is named only where the DNA matches it firmly. The size field is filled for only some rows; it gives once, few, many or a size class.

>TRBD2|TRBJ2-3|few|TRBV7-9
CASSLPSGVTDTQYF
TGTGCCAGCAGCCTCCCTAGCGGGGTCACAGATACGCAGTATTTT
>NA|TRBJ1-1|NA|TRBV12-3/TRBV12-4
CASSLGIEAFF
TGTGCCAGCAGTTTGGGTATTGAAGCTTTCTTT
>NA|TRBJ1-2|NA|TRBV7-2
CASSLARSFTF
TGTGCCAGCAGCTTAGCTCGGTCCTTCACCTTC
>NA|TRBJ1-6|NA|TRBV12-3/TRBV12-4
CASSLSSLNSPLHF
TGTGCCAGCAGTTTAAGTTCCCTTAATTCACCCCTCCACTTT
>NA|TRBJ2-1|NA|TRBV5-5
CASSLALGTATRDRGQFF
TGTGCCAGCAGCTTAGCGCTCGGGACGGCAACACGAGACAGAGGGCAGTTCTTC
>NA|TRBJ1-5|few|TRBV5-4
CASSLGWNQPQHF
TGTGCCAGCAGCTTGGGTTGGAATCAGCCCCAGCATTTT
>NA|TRBJ1-4|many|TRBV12-3/TRBV12-4
CASSFVGMAEKLFF
TGTGCCAGCAGTTTTGTGGGGATGGCTGAAAAACTGTTTTTT
>TRBD1|TRBJ2-3|NA|TRBV5-1
CASSPRDRDLGTQYF
TGCGCCAGCAGCCCACGGGACAGGGACCTCGGTACGCAGTATTTT
>NA|TRBJ1-1|few|TRBV6-2/TRBV6-3
CASREGGAVNTEAFF
TGTGCCAGCAGGGAAGGGGGGGCAGTGAACACTGAAGCTTTCTTT
>NA|TRBJ2-2|NA|TRBV5-4
CASSSRGWAGELFF
TGTGCCAGCAGCTCCAGGGGTTGGGCCGGGGAGCTGTTTTTT
>NA|TRBJ2-1|NA|TRBV7-9
CASSLVVRSVYNEQFF
TGTGCCAGCAGCTTAGTCGTCAGGTCAGTTTACAATGAGCAGTTCTTC
>NA|TRBJ2-4|many|TRBV7-9
CASSLGGKNIQYF
TGTGCCAGCAGCTTAGGAGGGAAAAACATTCAGTACTTC
>NA|TRBJ1-1|few|TRBV6-6
CASSFGTGTMNTEAFF
TGTGCCAGCAGTTTCGGGACCGGAACAATGAACACTGAAGCTTTCTTT
>TRBD1|TRBJ1-1|NA|TRBV4-1
CASSQGSGTEILEAFF
TGCGCCAGCAGCCAAGGTTCCGGGACAGAAATACTAGAAGCTTTCTTT
>NA|TRBJ1-4|many|TRBV12-3/TRBV12-4
CASSSTTGNEKLFF
TGTGCCAGCAGCTCTACTACAGGGAACGAAAAACTGTTTTTT
>NA|TRBJ1-2|few|TRBV4-1
CASSYLGRRLGGYTF
TGCGCCAGCAGCTACCTAGGACGGAGGTTAGGTGGCTACACCTTC
>NA|TRBJ2-1|many|TRBV4-3
CASSHDSYNEQFF
TGCGCCAGCAGCCACGACAGCTACAATGAGCAGTTCTTC
>NA|TRBJ1-2|few|TRBV7-2
CASSDPTDTGSYYGYTF
TGTGCCAGCAGCGACCCAACCGACACTGGGTCCTACTATGGCTACACCTTC
>NA|TRBJ2-3|NA|TRBV4-3
CASSRSRSGTDTQYF
TGCGCCAGCAGCCGAAGTCGCAGCGGCACAGATACGCAGTATTTT
>NA|TRBJ1-2|NA|TRBV20-1
CSASFRVGYTF
TGCAGTGCTAGTTTCAGGGTTGGCTACACCTTC
>TRBD2|TRBJ2-3|few|TRBV4-3
CASSQVAGAGGTDTQYF
TGCGCCAGCAGCCAGGTAGCGGGGGCCGGGGGCACAGATACGCAGTATTTT
>NA|TRBJ1-6|NA|TRBV12-3/TRBV12-4
CASTREGGMPLHF
TGTGCCAGCACTAGAGAGGGGGGAATGCCCCTCCACTTT
>NA|TRBJ1-5|few|TRBV21-1
CASSIQPPPGQGDQPQHF
TGTGCCAGCAGCATACAACCCCCACCGGGACAGGGAGATCAGCCCCAGCATTTT
>TRBD1|TRBJ1-2|many|TRBV6-1
CASRAGQVYGYTF
TGTGCCAGCAGAGCAGGACAGGTCTATGGCTACACCTTC
>TRBD2|TRBJ2-3|NA|TRBV9
CASSATGLAGGPDTQYF
TGTGCCAGCAGCGCCACGGGACTAGCGGGGGGGCCAGATACGCAGTATTTT
>NA|TRBJ2-7|NA|TRBV7-3
CASSLSAGAEQYF
TGTGCCAGCAGCTTAAGTGCGGGTGCCGAGCAGTACTTC
>NA|TRBJ2-6|few|TRBV5-8
CASSRTRGASSGANVLTF
TGTGCCAGCAGCCGTACCCGAGGGGCCTCCTCTGGGGCCAACGTCCTGACTTTC
>NA|TRBJ1-4|few|TRBV29-1
CSGATNEKLFF
TGCAGCGGCGCAACTAATGAAAAACTGTTTTTT
>TRBD1|TRBJ2-2|NA|TRBV5-1
CASSPGQGLNTGELFF
TGCGCCAGCAGCCCTGGACAGGGGTTAAACACCGGGGAGCTGTTTTTT
>NA|TRBJ1-1|NA|TRBV7-6
CASSPPAGLSTEAFF
TGTGCCAGCAGCCCCCCCGCAGGGTTGAGCACTGAAGCTTTCTTT
>NA|TRBJ2-1|few|TRBV4-3
CASSQDGPVGLNEQFF
TGCGCCAGCAGCCAAGATGGGCCAGTCGGGCTGAATGAGCAGTTCTTC
>NA|TRBJ1-1|many|TRBV29-1
CSGGAGNTEAFF
TGCAGCGGAGGGGCAGGGAACACTGAAGCTTTCTTT
>TRBD2|TRBJ2-3|few|TRBV3-1
CASSQDGLATDTQYF
TGTGCCAGCAGCCAAGATGGACTAGCCACAGATACGCAGTATTTT